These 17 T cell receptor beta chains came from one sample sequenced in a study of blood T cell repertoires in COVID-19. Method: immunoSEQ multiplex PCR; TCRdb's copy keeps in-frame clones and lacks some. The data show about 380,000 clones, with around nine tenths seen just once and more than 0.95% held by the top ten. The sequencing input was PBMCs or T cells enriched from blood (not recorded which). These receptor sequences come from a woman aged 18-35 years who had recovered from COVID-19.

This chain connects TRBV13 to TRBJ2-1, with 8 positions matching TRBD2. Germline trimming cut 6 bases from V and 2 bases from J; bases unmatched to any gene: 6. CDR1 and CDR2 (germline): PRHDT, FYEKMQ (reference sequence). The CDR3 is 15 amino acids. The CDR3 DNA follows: TGTGCCAGCAGGGTAACTAGCGGAGCCTACAATGAGCAGTTCTTC. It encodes CASRVTSGAYNEQFF.

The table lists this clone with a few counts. CDR3 protein: CASSAGTYGYTF. The CDR3 region has the DNA TGTGCCAGCAGTGCCGGGACATATGGCTACACCTTC. This chain uses TRBV9 with TRBJ1-2, with a weak D call TRBD1 (6 bases). V was pared by 5 bases and J by 5 bases, with 10 bases between. Germline CDR1 is SGDLS and CDR2 is YYNGEE. The CDR3 covers 12 residues.

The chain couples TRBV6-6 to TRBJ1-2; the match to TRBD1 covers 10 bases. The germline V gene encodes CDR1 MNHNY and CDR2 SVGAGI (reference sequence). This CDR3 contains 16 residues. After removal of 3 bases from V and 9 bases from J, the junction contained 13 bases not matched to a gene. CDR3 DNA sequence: TGTGCCAGCAGTTATTTCGCCGGGACAGGGGTTCATAGCTACACCTTC. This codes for CASSYFAGTGVHSYTF.

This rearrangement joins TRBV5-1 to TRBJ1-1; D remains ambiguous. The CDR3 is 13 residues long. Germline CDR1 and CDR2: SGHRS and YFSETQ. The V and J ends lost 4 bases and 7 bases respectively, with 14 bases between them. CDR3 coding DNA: TGCGCCAGCAGCCCCCGGGCGGGAAATGAAGCTTTCTTT. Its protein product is CASSPRAGNEAFF.

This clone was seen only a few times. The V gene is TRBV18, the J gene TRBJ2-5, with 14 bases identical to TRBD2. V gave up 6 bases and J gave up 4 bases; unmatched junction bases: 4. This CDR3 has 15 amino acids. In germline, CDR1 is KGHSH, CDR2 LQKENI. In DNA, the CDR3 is TGTGCCAGCTCGATCGGACTAGCGGGGGGAGAGACCCAGTACTTC. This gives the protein CASSIGLAGGETQYF.

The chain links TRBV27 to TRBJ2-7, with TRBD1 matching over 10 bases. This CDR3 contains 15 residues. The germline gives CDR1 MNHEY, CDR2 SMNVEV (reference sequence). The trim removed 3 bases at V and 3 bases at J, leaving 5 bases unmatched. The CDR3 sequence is CASSLGQGSFYEQYF. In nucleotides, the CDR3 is TGTGCCAGCAGTTTGGGACAGGGGTCTTTCTACGAGCAGTACTTC.

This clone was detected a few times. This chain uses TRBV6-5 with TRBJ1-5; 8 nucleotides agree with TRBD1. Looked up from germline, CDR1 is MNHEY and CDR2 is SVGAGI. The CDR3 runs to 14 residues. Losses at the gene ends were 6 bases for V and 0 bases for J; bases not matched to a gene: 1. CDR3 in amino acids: CASRGQVSNQPQHF. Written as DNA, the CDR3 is TGTGCCAGCAGGGGACAGGTTAGCAATCAGCCCCAGCATTTT.

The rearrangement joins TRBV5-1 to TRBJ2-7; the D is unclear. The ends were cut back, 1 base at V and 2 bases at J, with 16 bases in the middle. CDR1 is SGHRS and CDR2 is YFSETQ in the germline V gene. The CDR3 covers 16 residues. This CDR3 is CASSLLGSPQTYEQYF. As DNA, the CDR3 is TGCGCCAGCAGCTTGCTCGGATCACCACAGACCTACGAGCAGTACTTC.

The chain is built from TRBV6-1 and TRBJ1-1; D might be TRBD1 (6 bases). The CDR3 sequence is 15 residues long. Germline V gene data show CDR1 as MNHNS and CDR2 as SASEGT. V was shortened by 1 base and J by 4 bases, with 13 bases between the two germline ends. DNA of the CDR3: TGTGCCAGCAGTGAAGAAATAGGGGGGGGCACTGAAGCTTTCTTT. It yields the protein CASSEEIGGGTEAFF.

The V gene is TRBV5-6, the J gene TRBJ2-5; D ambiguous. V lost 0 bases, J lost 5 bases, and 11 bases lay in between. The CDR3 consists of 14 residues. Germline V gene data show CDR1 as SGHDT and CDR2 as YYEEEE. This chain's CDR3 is CASSLEQVPETQYF. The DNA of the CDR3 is TGTGCCAGCAGCTTGGAGCAGGTCCCGGAGACCCAGTACTTC.

The CDR3 reads CASSVTTNEKLFF. The CDR3 DNA reads TGTGCCAGCAGTGTTACAACTAATGAAAAACTGTTTTTT. The chain recombines TRBV27 with TRBJ1-4; no reliable D call. This CDR3 comprises 13 residues. Germline assignment: CDR1 MNHEY and CDR2 SMNVEV (reference sequence). The ends were cut back, 5 bases at V and 0 bases at J, with 4 bases in the middle.

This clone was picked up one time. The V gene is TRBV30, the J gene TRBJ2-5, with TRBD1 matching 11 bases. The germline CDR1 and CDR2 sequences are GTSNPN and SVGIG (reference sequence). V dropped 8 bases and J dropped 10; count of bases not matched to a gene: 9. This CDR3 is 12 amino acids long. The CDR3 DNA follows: TGTGCCGGGGGACAGGGGGGAATGGGCCAGTACTTC. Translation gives CAGGQGGMGQYF.

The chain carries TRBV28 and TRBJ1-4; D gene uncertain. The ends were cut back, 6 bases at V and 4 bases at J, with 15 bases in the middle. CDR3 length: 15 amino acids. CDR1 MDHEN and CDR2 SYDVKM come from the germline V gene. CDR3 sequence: CASRTHTAGNEKLFF. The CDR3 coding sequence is TGTGCCAGCAGGACCCATACGGCGGGTAATGAAAAACTGTTTTTT. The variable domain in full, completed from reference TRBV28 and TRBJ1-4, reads DVKVTQSSRYLVKRTGEKVFLECVQDMDHENMFWYRQDPGLGLRLIYFSYDVKMKEKGDIPEGYSVSREKKERFSLILESASTNQTSMYLCASRTHTAGNEKLFFGSGTQLSVL.

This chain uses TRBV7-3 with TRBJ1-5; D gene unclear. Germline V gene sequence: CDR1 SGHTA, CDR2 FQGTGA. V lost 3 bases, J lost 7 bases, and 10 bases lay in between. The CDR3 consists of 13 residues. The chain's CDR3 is CASSFGDGQPQHF. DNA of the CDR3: TGTGCCAGCAGCTTCGGGGATGGACAGCCCCAGCATTTT.

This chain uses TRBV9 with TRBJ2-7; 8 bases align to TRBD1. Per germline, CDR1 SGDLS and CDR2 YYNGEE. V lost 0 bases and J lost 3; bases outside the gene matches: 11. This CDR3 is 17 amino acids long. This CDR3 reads CASSVGGGQGVFYEQYF. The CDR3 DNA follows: TGTGCCAGCAGCGTAGGTGGCGGACAGGGTGTTTTCTACGAGCAGTACTTC.

CDR3 nucleotides: TGTGCCAGCATAACAGGGGCAGGCTATGGCTACACCTTC. Translation gives CASITGAGYGYTF. The rearrangement joins TRBV6-5 to TRBJ1-2, with 7 bases fitting TRBD1. The length of the CDR3 is 13 residues. Germline-derived CDR1 and CDR2 are MNHEY and SVGAGI. V was pared by 7 bases and J by 4 bases, with 6 bases of the junction left unmatched.

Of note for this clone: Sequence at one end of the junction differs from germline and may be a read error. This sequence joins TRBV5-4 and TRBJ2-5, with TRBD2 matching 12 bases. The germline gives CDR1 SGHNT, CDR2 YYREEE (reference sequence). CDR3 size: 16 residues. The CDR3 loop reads CARSPRLAGDQETQYF. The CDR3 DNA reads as TGTGCCCGCAGCCCTCGACTAGCGGGGGACCAAGAGACCCAGTACTTC. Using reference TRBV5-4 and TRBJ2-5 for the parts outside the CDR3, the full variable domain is ETGVTQSPTHLIKTRGQQVTLRCSSQSGHNTVSWYQQALGQGPQFIFQYYREEENGRGNFPPRFSGLQFPNYSSELNVNALELDDSALYLCARSPRLAGDQETQYFGPGTRLLVL.